The 15 T cell receptor beta chains presented below share a single source sample, sequenced in a study of shared clonotypes between healthy human individuals. The naive CD8 population came from CD45RO-negative cells selected for CCR7, without terminally differentiated effector memory CD45RA+ cells. The assay was immunoSEQ multiplex PCR, and TCRdb's table has in-frame clones only and misses some. The table lists about 680,000 clones, about 91% of them singletons. Material: naive CD8+ T cells sorted from blood. Receptor source: a man aged 30 to 39 in good health.

This clone has only one observation. The chain employs TRBV28 and TRBJ1-1; D is uncertain. The CDR3 has 15 amino acids. Germline assignment: CDR1 MDHEN and CDR2 SYDVKM. Trimming stripped 2 bases from V and 2 bases from J, with 12 bases between. The CDR3 sequence is CASSLRFRRNTEAFF. In nucleotides, the CDR3 is TGTGCCAGCAGTTTAAGATTCAGGAGAAACACTGAAGCTTTCTTT.

The chain recombines TRBV27 with TRBJ2-6; D is possibly TRBD1 (6 bases). This CDR3 has 16 residues. Germline CDR1 reads MNHEY; CDR2 reads SMNVEV (reference sequence). CDR3 sequence reads: CASGAGHVSGANVLTF. The CDR3 nucleotides read TGTGCGTCAGGGGCAGGTCACGTTTCTGGGGCCAACGTCCTGACTTTC.

This clone came up once. The rearrangement joins TRBV19 to TRBJ2-6, with 7 bases lining up with TRBD1. Trimming removed 5 bases from V and 3 bases from J; junction bases left unmatched: 13. Looked up from germline, CDR1 is LNHDA and CDR2 is SQIVND (reference sequence). CDR3 length equals 18 residues. CDR3 protein: CASSPRTGIFGGANVLTF. The CDR3 DNA reads TGTGCCAGTAGTCCTCGGACAGGCATCTTCGGTGGGGCCAACGTCCTGACTTTC.

V is TRBV27 and J is TRBJ2-5; D possibly corresponds to TRBD2 (6 bases). Germline V CDR1 and CDR2: MNHEY, SMNVEV (reference sequence). V gave up 2 bases and J gave up 2 bases, with 21 bases separating them. CDR3 length: 18 amino acids. The chain's CDR3 is CASSLIQGREDPQETQYF. In DNA, the CDR3 is TGTGCCAGCAGTTTAATCCAGGGTAGGGAGGACCCGCAAGAGACCCAGTACTTC.

The chain employs TRBV5-4 and TRBJ2-1; possible D gene TRBD2, 6 bases. The CDR3 has 15 amino acids. Germline V CDR1 and CDR2: SGHNT, YYREEE (reference sequence). V shed 2 bases and J shed 3 bases, with 12 bases lying between them. The DNA of the CDR3 is TGTGCCAGCAGCTTTTTTTCTAGCGACTACAATGAGCAGTTCTTC. Encoded protein: CASSFFSSDYNEQFF.

The chain has TRBV2 and TRBJ2-7; D remains unclear. Between the trimmed V and J ends, which lost 7 bases and 6 bases, there was a span of 7 bases. The germline V gene encodes CDR1 SNHLY and CDR2 FYNNEI. This CDR3 has 10 residues. The CDR3 DNA is TGTGCCAGCAAGTTTGTCGAGCAGTACTTC. It translates to CASKFVEQYF.

This sequence joins TRBV7-9 and TRBJ1-4; D remains ambiguous. The ends were cut back, 1 base at V and 0 bases at J, with 12 bases in the middle. The CDR3 consists of 17 residues. Germline V gene sequence: CDR1 SEHNR, CDR2 FQNEAQ (reference sequence). In nucleotides, the CDR3 is TGTGCCAGCAGCTTAGATTTAGGAATCTCAACTAATGAAAAACTGTTTTTT. Translating gives CASSLDLGISTNEKLFF.

The chain uses TRBV19 and TRBJ2-1; 9 bases are shared with TRBD1. There are 14 residues in the CDR3. The germline V gene encodes CDR1 LNHDA and CDR2 SQIVND (reference sequence). The junction had 7 bases not matched to a gene; V was cut back by 5 bases and J by 8 bases. CDR3 nucleotide sequence: TGTGCCAGTAGTCGGACAGGGGCTACGGATGAGCAGTTCTTC. This gives the protein CASSRTGATDEQFF.

The chain is built from TRBV28 and TRBJ2-7; TRBD2 aligns across 9 bases. Per germline, CDR1 MDHEN and CDR2 SYDVKM. The V segment lost 3 bases and the J segment 4 bases; nucleotides outside the gene matches: 4. There are 14 residues in the CDR3. The CDR3 region is CASSFVSGSYEQYF. The CDR3 nucleotides read TGTGCCAGCAGTTTTGTTAGCGGGAGTTACGAGCAGTACTTC. Drawing the rest from reference TRBV28 and TRBJ2-7, the complete variable domain is DVKVTQSSRYLVKRTGEKVFLECVQDMDHENMFWYRQDPGLGLRLIYFSYDVKMKEKGDIPEGYSVSREKKERFSLILESASTNQTSMYLCASSFVSGSYEQYFGPGTRLTVT.

The chain couples TRBV9 to TRBJ2-1; D is possibly TRBD1 or TRBD2 (5 bases each). Per the germline V gene, CDR1 is SGDLS and CDR2 is YYNGEE. The CDR3 sequence is 18 residues long. Deletions cut 7 bases from V and 1 base from J, with 24 bases between. The CDR3 sequence is CASRIRSILGTSYNEQFF. The CDR3 DNA reads TGTGCCAGCCGGATCCGATCGATACTGGGGACGTCCTACAATGAGCAGTTCTTC.

The chain recombines TRBV7-9 with TRBJ2-5, with D possibly matching TRBD2 (6 bases). Per germline, CDR1 SEHNR and CDR2 FQNEAQ (reference sequence). Deletions cut 0 bases from V and 5 bases from J, with 19 bases between. This CDR3 spans 17 amino acids. The CDR3 region is CASSLALTGVLVETQYF. The CDR3 region has the DNA TGTGCCAGCAGCTTAGCGCTCACGGGAGTCTTAGTGGAGACCCAGTACTTC.

The V gene is TRBV7-9, the J gene TRBJ1-1; the D gene is possibly TRBD1 (5 bases). Germline CDR1 reads SEHNR; CDR2 reads FQNEAQ (reference sequence). Trimming took 1 base from V and 6 from J, leaving 9 bases between them. The CDR3 is 13 amino acids. DNA for the CDR3: TGTGCCAGCAGCTTAGGGGGCGTAGCTGAAGCTTTCTTT. As protein: CASSLGGVAEAFF.

The J gene is TRBJ1-4, the V gene TRBV9; the match to TRBD1 covers 9 bases. In germline, CDR1 is SGDLS, CDR2 YYNGEE. This CDR3 region has 17 residues. The trim removed 4 bases at V and 8 bases at J, leaving 15 bases unmatched. CDR3 in amino acids: CASSHPRGGTGLEKLFF. The CDR3 nucleotides read TGTGCCAGCAGCCACCCACGGGGGGGGACAGGGCTCGAAAAACTGTTTTTT. Variable domain in full (rest from reference TRBV9 and TRBJ1-4): DSGVTQTPKHLITATGQRVTLRCSPRSGDLSVYWYQQSLDQGLQFLIQYYNGEERAKGNILERFSAQQFPDLHSELNLSSLELGDSALYFCASSHPRGGTGLEKLFFGSGTQLSVL.

Points on this clone: The junction differs from germline at one of its ends, possibly a read error. CDR3: CSIEGPVFQETQYF. DNA of the CDR3: TGCAGCATTGAAGGACCTGTGTTCCAAGAGACCCAGTACTTC. The chain links TRBV29-1 to TRBJ2-5; D ambiguous. This CDR3 region has 14 residues. The germline CDR1 and CDR2 sequences are SQVTM and ANQGSEA.

V and J are TRBV6-1 and TRBJ2-7; TRBD1 is a possible D gene (7 bases). The CDR3 consists of 13 residues. From germline, CDR1 is MNHNS and CDR2 SASEGT. V lost 6 bases and J lost 5, with 14 bases in between. CDR3 in amino acids: CASSRQGGNEQYF. CDR3 bases: TGTGCCAGCAGCCGACAGGGAGGCAACGAGCAGTACTTC.